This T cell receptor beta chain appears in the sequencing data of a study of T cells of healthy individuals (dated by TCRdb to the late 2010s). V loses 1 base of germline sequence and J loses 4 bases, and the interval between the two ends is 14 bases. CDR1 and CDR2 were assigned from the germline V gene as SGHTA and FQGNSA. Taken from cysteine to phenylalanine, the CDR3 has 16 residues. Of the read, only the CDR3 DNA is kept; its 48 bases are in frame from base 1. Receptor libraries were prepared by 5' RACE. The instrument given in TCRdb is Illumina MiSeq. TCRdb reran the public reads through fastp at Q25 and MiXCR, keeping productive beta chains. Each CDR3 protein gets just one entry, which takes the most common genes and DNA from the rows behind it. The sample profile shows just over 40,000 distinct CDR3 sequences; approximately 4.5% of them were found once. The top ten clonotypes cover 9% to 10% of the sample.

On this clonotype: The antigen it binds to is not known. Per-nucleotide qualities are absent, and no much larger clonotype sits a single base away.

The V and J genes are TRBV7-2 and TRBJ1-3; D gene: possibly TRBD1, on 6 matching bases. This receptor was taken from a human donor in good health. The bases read TGTGCCAGCAGCTTAGGCCCTACAGGGTCAGGAAACACCATATATTTT. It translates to CASSLGPTGSGNTIYF.